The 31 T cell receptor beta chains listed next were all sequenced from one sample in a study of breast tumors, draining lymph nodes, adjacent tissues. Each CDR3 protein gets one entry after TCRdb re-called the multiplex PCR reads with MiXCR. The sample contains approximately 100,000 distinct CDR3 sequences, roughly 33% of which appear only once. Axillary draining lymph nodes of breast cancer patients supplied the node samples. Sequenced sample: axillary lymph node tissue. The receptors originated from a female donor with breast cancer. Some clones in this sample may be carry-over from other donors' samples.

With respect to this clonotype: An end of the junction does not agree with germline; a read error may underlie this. The CDR3, as DNA: TGTGTCTGGACCCCTGGGCTCCTAGGGGCAGAGACCCAGTACTTC. Its translation: CVWTPGLLGAETQYF. The V call is TRBV30, the J call TRBJ2-5, with TRBD1 as a possible D gene (5 bases). Per germline, CDR1 GTSNPN and CDR2 SVGIG (reference sequence). The CDR3 is 15 amino acids.

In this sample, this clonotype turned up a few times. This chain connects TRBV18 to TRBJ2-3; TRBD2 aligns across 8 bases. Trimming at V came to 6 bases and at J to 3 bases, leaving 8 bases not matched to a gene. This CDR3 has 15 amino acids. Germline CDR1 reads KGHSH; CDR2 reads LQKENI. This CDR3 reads CASSAIRGGTDTQYF. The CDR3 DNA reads TGTGCCAGCTCCGCTATTCGGGGGGGTACAGATACGCAGTATTTT.

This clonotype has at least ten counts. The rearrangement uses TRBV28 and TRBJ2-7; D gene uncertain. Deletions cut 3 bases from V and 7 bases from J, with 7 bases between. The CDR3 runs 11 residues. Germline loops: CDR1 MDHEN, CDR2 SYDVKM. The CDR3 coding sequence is TGTGCCAGCAGTTTCGCGCGGGAGCAGTACTTC. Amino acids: CASSFAREQYF.

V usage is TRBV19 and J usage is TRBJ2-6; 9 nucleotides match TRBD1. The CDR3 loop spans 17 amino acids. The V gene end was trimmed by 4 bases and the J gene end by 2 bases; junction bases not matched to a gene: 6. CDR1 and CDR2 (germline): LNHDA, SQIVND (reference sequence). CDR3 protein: CASSTGQGKAGANVLTF. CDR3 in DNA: TGTGCCAGTAGTACGGGACAGGGAAAGGCTGGGGCCAACGTCCTGACTTTC.

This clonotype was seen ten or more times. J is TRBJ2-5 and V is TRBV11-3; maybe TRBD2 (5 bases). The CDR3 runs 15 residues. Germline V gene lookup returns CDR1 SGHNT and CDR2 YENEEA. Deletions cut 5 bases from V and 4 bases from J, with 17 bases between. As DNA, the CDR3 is TGTGCCAGCAGCCCAAGTGGAACGAGGGTAGAGACCCAGTACTTC. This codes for CASSPSGTRVETQYF. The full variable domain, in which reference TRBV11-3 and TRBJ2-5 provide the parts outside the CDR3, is EAGVVQSPRYKIIEKKQPVAFWCNPISGHNTLYWYLQNLGQGPELLIRYENEEAVDDSQLPKDRFSAERLKGVDSTLKIQPAELGDSAVYLCASSPSGTRVETQYFGPGTRLLVL.

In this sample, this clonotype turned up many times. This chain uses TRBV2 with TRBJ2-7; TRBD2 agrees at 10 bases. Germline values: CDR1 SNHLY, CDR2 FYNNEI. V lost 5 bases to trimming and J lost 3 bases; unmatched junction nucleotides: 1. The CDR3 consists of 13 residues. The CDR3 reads CASSTSGDYEQYF. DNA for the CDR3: TGTGCCAGCAGTACTAGCGGGGACTACGAGCAGTACTTC.

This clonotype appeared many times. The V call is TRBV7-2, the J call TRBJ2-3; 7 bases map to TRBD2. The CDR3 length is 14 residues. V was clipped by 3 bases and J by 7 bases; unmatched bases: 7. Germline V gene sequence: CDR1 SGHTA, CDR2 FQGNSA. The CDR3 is CASSFSREENTQYF. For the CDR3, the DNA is TGTGCCAGCAGCTTCTCCCGGGAGGAGAATACGCAGTATTTT.

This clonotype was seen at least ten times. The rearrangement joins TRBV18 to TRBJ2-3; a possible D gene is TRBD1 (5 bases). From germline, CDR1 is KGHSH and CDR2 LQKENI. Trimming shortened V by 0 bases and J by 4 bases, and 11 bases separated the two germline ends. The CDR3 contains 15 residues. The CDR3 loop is CASSPPNAGSDTQYF. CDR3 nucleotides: TGTGCCAGCTCACCACCAAATGCAGGGTCAGATACGCAGTATTTT.

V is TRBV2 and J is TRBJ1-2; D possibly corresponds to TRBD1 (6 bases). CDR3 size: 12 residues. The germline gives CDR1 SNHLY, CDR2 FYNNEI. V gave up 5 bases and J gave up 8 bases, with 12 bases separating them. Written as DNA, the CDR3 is TGTGCCAGCAGTACGTCAGGGGACGGCTACACCTTC. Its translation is CASSTSGDGYTF. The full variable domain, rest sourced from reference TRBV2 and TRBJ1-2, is EPEVTQTPSHQVTQMGQEVILRCVPISNHLYFYWYRQILGQKVEFLVSFYNNEISEKSEIFDDQFSVERPDGSNFTLKIRSTKLEDSAMYFCASSTSGDGYTFGSGTRLTVV.

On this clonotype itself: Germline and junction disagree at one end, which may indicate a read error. CDR3 in DNA: TGTGCCGGCAGCGCTCGGAGCCAGGGCCCTTCCTACGAGCAGTACTTC. It codes for CAGSARSQGPSYEQYF. The rearrangement links TRBV5-4 to TRBJ2-7; a weak D match, TRBD1 (5 bases). The CDR3 is 16 amino acids. Germline values: CDR1 SGHNT, CDR2 YYREEE (reference sequence).

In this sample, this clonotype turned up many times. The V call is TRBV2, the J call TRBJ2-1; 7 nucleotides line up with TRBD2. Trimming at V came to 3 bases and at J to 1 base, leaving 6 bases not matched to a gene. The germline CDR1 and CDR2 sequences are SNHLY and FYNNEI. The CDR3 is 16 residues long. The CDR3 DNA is TGTGCCAGCAGTGAGGGCGGGAGAGGGTCCTACAATGAGCAGTTCTTC. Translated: CASSEGGRGSYNEQFF.

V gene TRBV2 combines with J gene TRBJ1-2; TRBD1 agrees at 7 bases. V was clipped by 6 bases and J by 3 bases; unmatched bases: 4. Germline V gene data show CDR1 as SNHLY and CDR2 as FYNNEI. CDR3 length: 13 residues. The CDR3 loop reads CASRETGYYGYTF. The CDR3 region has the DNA TGTGCCAGCAGGGAGACAGGGTACTATGGCTACACCTTC. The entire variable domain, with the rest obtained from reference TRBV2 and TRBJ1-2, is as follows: EPEVTQTPSHQVTQMGQEVILRCVPISNHLYFYWYRQILGQKVEFLVSFYNNEISEKSEIFDDQFSVERPDGSNFTLKIRSTKLEDSAMYFCASRETGYYGYTFGSGTRLTVV.

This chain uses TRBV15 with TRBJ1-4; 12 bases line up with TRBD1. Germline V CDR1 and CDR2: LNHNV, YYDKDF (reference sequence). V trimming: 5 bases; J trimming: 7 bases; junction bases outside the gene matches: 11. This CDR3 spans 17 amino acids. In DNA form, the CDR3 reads TGTGCCACCAGCTCGGGTCCCGGGACAGGGGGCAGTGAAAAACTGTTTTTT. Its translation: CATSSGPGTGGSEKLFF.

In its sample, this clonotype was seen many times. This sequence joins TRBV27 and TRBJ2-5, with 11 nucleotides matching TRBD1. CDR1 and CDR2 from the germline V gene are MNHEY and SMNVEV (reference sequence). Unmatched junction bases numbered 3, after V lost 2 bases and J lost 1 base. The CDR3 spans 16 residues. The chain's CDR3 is CASSLLGTGGQETQYF. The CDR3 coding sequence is TGTGCCAGCAGTTTACTGGGGACAGGGGGCCAAGAGACCCAGTACTTC.

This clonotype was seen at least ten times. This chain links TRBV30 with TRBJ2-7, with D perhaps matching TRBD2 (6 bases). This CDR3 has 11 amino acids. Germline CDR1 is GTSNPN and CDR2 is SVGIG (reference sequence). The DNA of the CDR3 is TGTGGCTGTCAGGGAGGCTACGAGCAGTACTTC. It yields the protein CGCQGGYEQYF.

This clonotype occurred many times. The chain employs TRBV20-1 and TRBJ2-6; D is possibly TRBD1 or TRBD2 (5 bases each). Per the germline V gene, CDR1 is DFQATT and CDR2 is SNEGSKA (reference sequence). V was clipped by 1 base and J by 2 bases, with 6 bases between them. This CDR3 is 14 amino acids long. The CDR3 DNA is TGCAGTGCTAGAGGGGACGCTGGGGCCAACGTCCTGACTTTC. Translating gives CSARGDAGANVLTF.

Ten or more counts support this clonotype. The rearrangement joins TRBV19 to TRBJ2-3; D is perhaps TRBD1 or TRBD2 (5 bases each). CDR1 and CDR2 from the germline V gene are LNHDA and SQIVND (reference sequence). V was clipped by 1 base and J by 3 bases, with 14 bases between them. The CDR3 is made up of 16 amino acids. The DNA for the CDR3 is TGTGCCAGTAGTATAGCGGGGCAGGGTGGAACAGATACGCAGTATTTT. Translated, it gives CASSIAGQGGTDTQYF.

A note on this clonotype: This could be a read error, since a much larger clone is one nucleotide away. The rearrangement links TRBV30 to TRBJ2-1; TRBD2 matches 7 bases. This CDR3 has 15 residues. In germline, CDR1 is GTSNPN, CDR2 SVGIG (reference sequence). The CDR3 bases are TGTGCCCGGAGTATTATCGCGGGGGAATACAATGAGCAGTTCTTC. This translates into CARSIIAGEYNEQFF.

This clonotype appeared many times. The CDR3 DNA sequence: TGTGCCAGCAGTCCAACAGGGTACGAGCAGTACTTC. Protein product: CASSPTGYEQYF. The chain links TRBV3-1 to TRBJ2-7, with D perhaps TRBD1 (6 bases). Germline V gives CDR1 LGHDT, CDR2 YNNKEL (reference sequence). This CDR3 contains 12 residues. The V gene lost 6 bases and the J gene lost 4 bases, with 10 bases spanning the gap.

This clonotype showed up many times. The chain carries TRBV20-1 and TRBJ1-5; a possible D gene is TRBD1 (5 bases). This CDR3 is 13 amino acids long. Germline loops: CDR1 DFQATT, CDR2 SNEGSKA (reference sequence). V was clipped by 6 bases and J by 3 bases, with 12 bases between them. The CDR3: CSATNRPNQPQHF. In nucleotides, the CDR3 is TGCAGTGCGACCAACAGGCCCAATCAGCCCCAGCATTTT.

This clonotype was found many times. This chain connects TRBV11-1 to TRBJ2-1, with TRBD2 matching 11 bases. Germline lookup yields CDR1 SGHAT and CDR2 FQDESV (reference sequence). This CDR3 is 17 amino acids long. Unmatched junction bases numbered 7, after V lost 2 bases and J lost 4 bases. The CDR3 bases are TGTGCCAGCAGCTTATTAACTAGCGGGGGTCCTTACAATGAGCAGTTCTTC. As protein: CASSLLTSGGPYNEQFF.

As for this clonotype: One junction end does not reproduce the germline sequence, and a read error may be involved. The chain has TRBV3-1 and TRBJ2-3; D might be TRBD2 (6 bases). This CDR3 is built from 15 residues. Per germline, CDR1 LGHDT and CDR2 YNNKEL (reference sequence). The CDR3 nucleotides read TGCGCCAGCAGCCAAGCGCGGGGCGCGACAGATATGCAGTATTTT. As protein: CASSQARGATDMQYF.

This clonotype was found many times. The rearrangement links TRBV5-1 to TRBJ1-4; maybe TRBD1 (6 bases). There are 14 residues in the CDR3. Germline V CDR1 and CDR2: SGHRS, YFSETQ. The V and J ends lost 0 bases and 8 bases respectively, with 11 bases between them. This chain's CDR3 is CASSLAQGREKLFF. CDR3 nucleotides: TGCGCCAGCAGCTTGGCTCAGGGGCGCGAAAAACTGTTTTTT.

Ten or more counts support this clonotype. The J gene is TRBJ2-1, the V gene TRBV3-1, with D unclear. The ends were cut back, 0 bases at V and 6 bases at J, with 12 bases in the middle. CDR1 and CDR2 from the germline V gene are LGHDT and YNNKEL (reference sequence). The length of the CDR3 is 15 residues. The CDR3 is CASSQEGRQSNEQFF. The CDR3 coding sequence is TGTGCCAGCAGCCAAGAAGGAAGGCAGTCCAATGAGCAGTTCTTC.

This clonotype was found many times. The DNA of the CDR3 is TGTGCCACACTAGAGGAAAGGGTCTATGGCTACACCTTC. Its translation: CATLEERVYGYTF. The chain links TRBV6-6 to TRBJ1-2; D gene uncertain. The CDR3 contains 13 residues. Germline CDR1 is MNHNY and CDR2 is SVGAGI (reference sequence). V shed 10 bases and J shed 4 bases, with 16 bases lying between them.

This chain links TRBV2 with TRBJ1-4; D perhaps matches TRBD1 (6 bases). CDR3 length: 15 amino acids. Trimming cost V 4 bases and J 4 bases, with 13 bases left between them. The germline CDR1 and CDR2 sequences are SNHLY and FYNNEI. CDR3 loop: CASSVRGGGNEKLFF. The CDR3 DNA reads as TGTGCCAGCAGTGTTCGGGGGGGCGGTAATGAAAAACTGTTTTTT.

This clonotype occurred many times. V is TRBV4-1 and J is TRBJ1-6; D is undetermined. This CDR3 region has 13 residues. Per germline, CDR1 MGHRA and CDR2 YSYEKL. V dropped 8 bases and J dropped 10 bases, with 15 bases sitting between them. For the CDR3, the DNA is TGCGCCAGCGGGGTCGTAGCTAAATCACCCCTCCACTTT. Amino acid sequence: CASGVVAKSPLHF.

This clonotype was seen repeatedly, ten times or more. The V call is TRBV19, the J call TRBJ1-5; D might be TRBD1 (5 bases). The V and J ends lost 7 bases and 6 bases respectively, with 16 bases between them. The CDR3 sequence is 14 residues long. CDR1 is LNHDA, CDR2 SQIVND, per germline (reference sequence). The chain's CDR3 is CASNIRTQVQPQHF. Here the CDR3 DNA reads TGTGCCAGTAATATTAGGACACAGGTTCAGCCCCAGCATTTT.

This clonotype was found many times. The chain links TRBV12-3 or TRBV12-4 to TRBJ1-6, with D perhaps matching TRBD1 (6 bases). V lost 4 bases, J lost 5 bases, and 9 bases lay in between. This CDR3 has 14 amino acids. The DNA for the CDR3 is TGTGCCAGCAGTTCCCAGGGGAATAATTCACCCCTCCACTTT. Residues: CASSSQGNNSPLHF.

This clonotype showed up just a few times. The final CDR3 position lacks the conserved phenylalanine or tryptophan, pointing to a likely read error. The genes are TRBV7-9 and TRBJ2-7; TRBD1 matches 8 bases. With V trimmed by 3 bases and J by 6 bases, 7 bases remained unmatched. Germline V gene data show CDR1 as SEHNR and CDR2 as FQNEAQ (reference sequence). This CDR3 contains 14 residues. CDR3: CASSLSGTGSEQYH. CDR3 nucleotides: TGTGCCAGCAGCTTGAGTGGGACAGGAAGCGAGCAGTACCAC.

The CDR3 DNA follows: TGTGCCAGCAGTGAAGTTCGGACTTCAACTAATGAAAAACTGTTTTTT. Its translation: CASSEVRTSTNEKLFF. The chain carries TRBV6-1 and TRBJ1-4; D unclear. This CDR3 region has 16 residues. Per germline, CDR1 MNHNS and CDR2 SASEGT. With 1 base removed from V and 0 bases from J, the gap between germline ends came to 9 bases.